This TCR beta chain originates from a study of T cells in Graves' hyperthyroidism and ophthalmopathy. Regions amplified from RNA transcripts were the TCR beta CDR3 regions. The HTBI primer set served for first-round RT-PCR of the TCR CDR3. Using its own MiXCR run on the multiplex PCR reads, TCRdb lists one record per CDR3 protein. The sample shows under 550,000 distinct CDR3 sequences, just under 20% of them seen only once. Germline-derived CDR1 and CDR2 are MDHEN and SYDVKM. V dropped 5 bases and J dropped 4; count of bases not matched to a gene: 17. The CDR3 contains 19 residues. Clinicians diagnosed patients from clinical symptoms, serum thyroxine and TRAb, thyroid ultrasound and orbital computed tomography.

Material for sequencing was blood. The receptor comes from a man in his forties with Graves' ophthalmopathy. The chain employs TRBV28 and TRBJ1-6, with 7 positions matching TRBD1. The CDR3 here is CASSPHVPGGRAYNSPLHF. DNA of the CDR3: TGTGCCAGCAGTCCACACGTACCAGGGGGTCGTGCTTATAATTCACCCCTCCACTTT.